The rows below give T cell receptor beta chains drawn from one sample of a study of regulatory T cells in long-lasting Graves disease. In TCRdb, the multiplex PCR reads were re-called with MiXCR into one record per CDR3 protein. The sample shows a few hundred thousand distinct CDR3 sequences, roughly 21% of them seen only once. The source was peripheral blood mononuclear cells (PBMCs), collected when the disease was refractory, from a patient treated with antithyroid drugs. The origin of the receptors is a female donor with Graves disease. The CDR3 runs from the conserved cysteine through the conserved F or W. A D gene is named only where the DNA matches it firmly. Clone size is shown for a subset of rows, as once, few, many or a class of expanded clone.

DNA: TGTGCCAGCAGCTTGGGACAGGTTGAACAGCCCCAGCATTTT
CDR3: CASSLGQVEQPQHF
size: NA
V: TRBV5-6
J: TRBJ1-5
D: NA

DNA: TGTGCCAGCTCACCACCGGAAACTGAAGCTTTCTTT
CDR3: CASSPPETEAFF
size: NA
V: TRBV18
J: TRBJ1-1
D: NA

DNA: TGTGCCAGCAGTTTGTCGGCGAGAAACACCGGGGAGCTGTTTTTT
CDR3: CASSLSARNTGELFF
size: many
V: TRBV12-3/TRBV12-4
J: TRBJ2-2
D: NA

DNA: TGTGCCAGCAGCCAAGGGCCCAGGGGATACGAGCAGTACTTC
CDR3: CASSQGPRGYEQYF
size: NA
V: TRBV3-1
J: TRBJ2-7
D: NA

DNA: TGTGCCAGCACTCCAACGGGGGGGGATGAGACCCAGTACTTC
CDR3: CASTPTGGDETQYF
size: few
V: TRBV6-1
J: TRBJ2-5
D: TRBD2

DNA: TGTGCCAGCAGCCCCAGCCGAGTTAGGGGGGGCGTTTCCAAAAACATTCAGTACTTC
CDR3: CASSPSRVRGGVSKNIQYF
size: many
V: TRBV28
J: TRBJ2-4
D: NA

DNA: TGTGCCAGTTCAGGGGAAGAGACCCAGTACTTC
CDR3: CASSGEETQYF
size: many
V: TRBV12-3/TRBV12-4
J: TRBJ2-5
D: NA

DNA: TGTGCCAGCAGTCCCCCGTCTGTAGGAAACAACTATGGCTACACCTTC
CDR3: CASSPPSVGNNYGYTF
size: many
V: TRBV12-3/TRBV12-4
J: TRBJ1-2
D: NA

DNA: TGTGCCAGCAGCTTGGGGGTCAGGGGGGAGACCCAGTACTTC
CDR3: CASSLGVRGETQYF
size: many
V: TRBV2
J: TRBJ2-5
D: TRBD1

DNA: TGTGCCAGCAGCGCTTTTCCTTCGGGGGCTGAAGCTTTCTTT
CDR3: CASSAFPSGAEAFF
size: few
V: TRBV9
J: TRBJ1-1
D: NA

DNA: TGTGCCAGCAGTTTACTAGCTAGCAATCAGTCCCAGCATTTT
CDR3: CASSLLASNQSQHF
size: NA
V: TRBV27
J: TRBJ1-5
D: NA

DNA: TGCGCCAGCAGGCCGAGGGGGGGCACTGAAGCTTTCTTT
CDR3: CASRPRGGTEAFF
size: NA
V: TRBV5-1
J: TRBJ1-1
D: NA

DNA: TGTGCCAGCAGGCGTCCCAATGAAAAACTGTTTTTT
CDR3: CASRRPNEKLFF
size: few
V: TRBV12-3/TRBV12-4
J: TRBJ1-4
D: NA

DNA: TGTGCCAGCAGTGGAGGACGGCTCTTAGCCAAAAACATTCAGTACTTC
CDR3: CASSGGRLLAKNIQYF
size: few
V: TRBV28
J: TRBJ2-4
D: NA

DNA: TGTGCCTGGAGTGAATCCGGGGAGACCCAGTACTTC
CDR3: CAWSESGETQYF
size: NA
V: TRBV30
J: TRBJ2-5
D: NA

DNA: TGTGCCAGCAGTTTAGTGACGGTTAGCAATCAGCCCCAGCATTTT
CDR3: CASSLVTVSNQPQHF
size: many
V: TRBV28
J: TRBJ1-5
D: NA

DNA: TGTGCCAGCAGTCGCCGGACAGGGGAGGATGGAAACACCATATATTTT
CDR3: CASSRRTGEDGNTIYF
size: many
V: TRBV12-3/TRBV12-4
J: TRBJ1-3
D: TRBD1

DNA: TGTGCCAGTAGTATAGAGTCCCGCGGGGAGCTGTTTTTT
CDR3: CASSIESRGELFF
size: NA
V: TRBV19
J: TRBJ2-2
D: NA

DNA: TGTGCCAGCAGCCCGAGACTAGCGGGGGCCTACAATGAGCAGTTCTTC
CDR3: CASSPRLAGAYNEQFF
size: NA
V: TRBV11-2
J: TRBJ2-1
D: TRBD2

DNA: TGTGCCAGCGGGCAGCTCATGAACACTGAAGCTTTCTTT
CDR3: CASGQLMNTEAFF
size: many
V: TRBV2
J: TRBJ1-1
D: NA

DNA: TGTGCCAGCAGCAGGCTGGCTAATGAAAAACTGTTTTTT
CDR3: CASSRLANEKLFF
size: many
V: TRBV5-5
J: TRBJ1-4
D: NA

DNA: TGTGCCAGCAGTTACTCCTTATATCCCGGGACAGGGGAAGACTATGGCTACACCTTC
CDR3: CASSYSLYPGTGEDYGYTF
size: NA
V: TRBV6-5
J: TRBJ1-2
D: TRBD1

DNA: TGCGCCAGCAGCTTGGCGCTAGCGGGGAATTACGAGCAGTACTTC
CDR3: CASSLALAGNYEQYF
size: few
V: TRBV5-1
J: TRBJ2-7
D: TRBD2

DNA: TGTGCCAGCAGTTCACAGGGGAGGATCGACTATGGCTACACCTTC
CDR3: CASSSQGRIDYGYTF
size: many
V: TRBV12-3/TRBV12-4
J: TRBJ1-2
D: TRBD1

DNA: TGTGCCAGCAGTTACTCCCTCTCCGGGGAGCTGTTTTTT
CDR3: CASSYSLSGELFF
size: few
V: TRBV6-9
J: TRBJ2-2
D: NA

DNA: TGTGCCAGCAGCTCAGTGGGGGGCGACGGGACCCAGTACTTC
CDR3: CASSSVGGDGTQYF
size: many
V: TRBV7-2
J: TRBJ2-5
D: NA

DNA: TGCAGCGTTGAAGGGGGGACTAGCGGACCCTCCTACGAGCAGTACTTC
CDR3: CSVEGGTSGPSYEQYF
size: NA
V: TRBV29-1
J: TRBJ2-7
D: TRBD2